This is a list of T cell receptor beta chains from one sample in a study of CD8 T cells in ankylosing spondylitis. MiXCR was run by TCRdb on the 5' RACE reads, yielding one entry per CDR3 protein. The sample yields 300,000 to 350,000 distinct CDR3 sequences, roughly 12% seen once. Sequencing was done on a sample of blood, either unsorted or a sorted T cell fraction (not recorded which). The receptors were sampled from a female donor with ankylosing spondylitis or in good health (not recorded which). The CDR3 runs from the conserved cysteine through the conserved F or W. Each record gives: clone size, D gene, V gene, J gene, CDR3 DNA, CDR3 protein. The D gene is left open where the match is weak. Size tells how often a clone was seen (once, few, many) or the class of an expanded clone, and some rows leave it out.

size: many; D: TRBD2; V: TRBV20-1; J: TRBJ2-1; DNA: TGCAGTGCTAGAGATAGGAGAGCGGGAGAGGCCGGAAATGAGCAGTTCTTC; CDR3: CSARDRRAGEAGNEQFF
size: many; D: -; V: TRBV28; J: TRBJ1-5; DNA: TGTGCCAGCAGTTTATTGACTGGGCCGCCCAATCAGCCCCAGCATTTT; CDR3: CASSLLTGPPNQPQHF
size: few; D: -; V: TRBV20-1; J: TRBJ1-1; DNA: TGCAGTGCTAGACGGGACGGGATGTTTTTTTTCTTT; CDR3: CSARRDGMFFFF
size: many; D: -; V: TRBV5-1; J: TRBJ1-3; DNA: TGCGCCAGCAGCCAGAATGCACCGAATCCTGGAAACACCATATATTTT; CDR3: CASSQNAPNPGNTIYF
size: many; D: -; V: TRBV7-8; J: TRBJ2-5; DNA: TGTGCCAGCAGCCCTTTCGAGACCCAGTACTTC; CDR3: CASSPFETQYF
size: once; D: TRBD2; V: TRBV20-1; J: TRBJ2-4; DNA: TGCTGTGCTAGAGGGTCCGGCGGGAGAGGCGGCTTTAAAAACATTCAGTACTTC; CDR3: CCARGSGGRGGFKNIQYF
size: -; D: TRBD1; V: TRBV13; J: TRBJ2-3; DNA: TGTGCCAGCAGCTTTGTAGACAGGGGGCCCGCAGATACGCAGTATTTT; CDR3: CASSFVDRGPADTQYF
size: -; D: -; V: TRBV20-1; J: TRBJ2-1; DNA: TGCAGTGCTAGTGAGCTCAGTTACGACAATGAGCAGTTCTTC; CDR3: CSASELSYDNEQFF
size: -; D: -; V: TRBV18; J: TRBJ1-4; DNA: TGTGCCAGCTCACCTGAGGGGCTCGGGGAAAAACTGTTTTTT; CDR3: CASSPEGLGEKLFF
size: many; D: TRBD1; V: TRBV7-2; J: TRBJ1-4; DNA: TGTGCCAGCAAACAGGACAGGGCAAACGAAAAACTGTTTTTT; CDR3: CASKQDRANEKLFF
size: many; D: TRBD2; V: TRBV28; J: TRBJ2-1; DNA: TGTGCCAGCAGACTTGGACTAGCGGGAGGGCCCGAGCAGTTCTTC; CDR3: CASRLGLAGGPEQFF
size: -; D: -; V: TRBV11-2; J: TRBJ1-1; DNA: TGTGCCAGCAGCTTAGTTGCAGGGCGAGCTTTCTTT; CDR3: CASSLVAGRAFF
size: few; D: TRBD1; V: TRBV6-5; J: TRBJ2-7; DNA: TGTGCCAGCAGTTCCCGACAGGGGGTATACTACGAGCAGTACTTC; CDR3: CASSSRQGVYYEQYF
size: many; D: -; V: TRBV4-1; J: TRBJ1-2; DNA: TGCGCCAGCAGCCAAGATCCCGACTATGGCTACACCTTC; CDR3: CASSQDPDYGYTF
size: few; D: -; V: TRBV7-2; J: TRBJ1-5; DNA: TGTGCCAGCAGCTTCGCGAATCAGCCCCAGCATTTT; CDR3: CASSFANQPQHF
size: many; D: -; V: TRBV7-2; J: TRBJ2-2; DNA: TGTGCCAGCAGCTTTTTGGGGAACACCGGGGAGCTGTTTTTT; CDR3: CASSFLGNTGELFF
size: many; D: -; V: TRBV25-1; J: TRBJ2-7; DNA: TGTGCCAGCAGTGAATCGGGCGTTTCAGGGCAGTACTTC; CDR3: CASSESGVSGQYF
size: many; D: -; V: TRBV18; J: TRBJ2-5; DNA: TGTGCCAGCTCACCGGGGGTACAAGAGACCCAGTACTTC; CDR3: CASSPGVQETQYF
size: many; D: TRBD1; V: TRBV28; J: TRBJ1-1; DNA: TGTGCCAGCAGACCCCACACAGGGGGCCGTGCTGAAGCTTTCTTT; CDR3: CASRPHTGGRAEAFF
size: many; D: TRBD2; V: TRBV20-1; J: TRBJ2-2; DNA: TGCAGTGCTAGATTATCCGGGAGGGGCACCGGGGAGCTGTTTTTT; CDR3: CSARLSGRGTGELFF
size: many; D: -; V: TRBV10-3; J: TRBJ2-1; DNA: TGTGCCATCATGGGCTCCTACAATGAGCAGTTCTTC; CDR3: CAIMGSYNEQFF
size: -; D: TRBD1; V: TRBV7-9; J: TRBJ2-7; DNA: TGTGCCAGCAGCCCCGGGACAGGGATCCACTACGAGCAGTACTTC; CDR3: CASSPGTGIHYEQYF
size: -; D: TRBD2; V: TRBV27; J: TRBJ2-5; DNA: TGTGCCAGCAGTATGGGGGGGAGGACCCAGTACTTC; CDR3: CASSMGGRTQYF